The entry below describes one TCR beta chain. PCR amplification relied on 60 Vbeta primers (plus 13 Jbeta primers). Sequenced by immunoSEQ multiplex PCR; TCRdb stores in-frame clones only, minus some. The sample contains 150,000 to 170,000 clones, around 79% of which appear only once. Nominally healthy donors were sampled, though unrecorded immune exposures were likely. The sample is drawn from a study of cytomegalovirus exposure and HLA in healthy donors. At the level of the study: Earlier results showed approximately 120 million unique TCR beta sequences derived from some 180 million T cells.

V was cut by 0 bases and J by 3 bases, with 17 bases left in between. The CDR3 contains 17 residues. Germline lookup yields CDR1 SEHNR and CDR2 FQNEAQ (reference sequence). The sequencing sample was made of PBMCs. The V gene is TRBV7-9, the J gene TRBJ1-2, with a tentative D call TRBD1 (5 bases). The TCR was taken from a man aged 25-45 years in good health and CMV-seropositive. The CDR3 loop reads CASSLAGGGGIDYGYTF. CDR3 sequence (DNA): TGTGCCAGCAGCTTAGCCGGGGGGGGAGGGATTGACTATGGCTACACCTTC.